A single TCR beta chain is shown here with its context. Antigen unknown. The entry originates in a study of beta chain features in type 1 diabetes. The CDR3 length is 15 residues. CDR1 is GTSNPN, CDR2 SVGIG, per germline (reference sequence). Trimming removed 2 bases from V and 2 bases from J; junction bases left unmatched: 5. Expressed TCRB transcripts were sequenced, since all the RNA that had been isolated was reverse transcribed. For naive, central memory and regulatory T cell samples, reads averaged around 3.6 million. Sequencing was performed with immunoSEQ multiplex PCR; in TCRdb, only in-frame clones are kept and a portion is missing. The sample lists some 350,000 clones, 8.5% to 10% seen once, with around 0.66% in the top ten. Findings and caveats of the study: Junctions at VDJ sites from type 1 diabetes patients had fewer insertions and more deletions. In all four CD4+ subsets, TCRB CDR3 length was significantly, moderately reduced in type 1 diabetes.

This sequence joins TRBV30 and TRBJ2-1; 8 bases align to TRBD2. What was sequenced was central memory CD4+ T cells from blood. The clonotype originates from a man younger than 40 with type 1 diabetes. CDR3 loop: CAWSSISGAYNEQFF. Written as DNA, the CDR3 is TGTGCCTGGAGTTCTATTAGCGGGGCCTACAATGAGCAGTTCTTC.